This T cell receptor (beta chain) emerged from a study of OX40 agonist ivuxolimab in advanced cancers. Clones were read by immunoSEQ multiplex PCR, and TCRdb kept only the in-frame ones, dropping some. The sample holds 40,000 to 55,000 clones, roughly nine tenths seen once. This CDR3 contains 12 residues. V gave up 7 bases and J gave up 9 bases, with 13 bases separating them. Germline V lookup: CDR1 LNHDA, CDR2 SQIVND (reference sequence). The chain employs TRBV19 and TRBJ2-1, with D possibly TRBD2 on 5 matching bases. The receptor comes from an adult with an advanced solid tumor such as melanoma, head and neck, liver or kidney cancer. The sequences come from CD4+ or CD8+ T cells sorted from blood, collected in a trial of the OX40 agonist ivuxolimab. Written as DNA, the CDR3 is TGTGCCAGTATGAGGTACCGGGGTGAGCAGTTCTTC. It translates to CASMRYRGEQFF.